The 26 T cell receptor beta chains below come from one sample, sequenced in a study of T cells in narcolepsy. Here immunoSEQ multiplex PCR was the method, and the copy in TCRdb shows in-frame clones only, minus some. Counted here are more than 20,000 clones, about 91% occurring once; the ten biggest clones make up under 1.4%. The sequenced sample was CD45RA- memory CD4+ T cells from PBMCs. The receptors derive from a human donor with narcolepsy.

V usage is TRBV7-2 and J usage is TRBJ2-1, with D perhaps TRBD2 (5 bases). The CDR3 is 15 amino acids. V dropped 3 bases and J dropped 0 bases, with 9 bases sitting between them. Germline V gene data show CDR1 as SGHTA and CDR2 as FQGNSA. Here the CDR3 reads CASSFGGSSYNEQFF. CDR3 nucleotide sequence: TGTGCCAGCAGCTTCGGTGGGAGCTCCTACAATGAGCAGTTCTTC.

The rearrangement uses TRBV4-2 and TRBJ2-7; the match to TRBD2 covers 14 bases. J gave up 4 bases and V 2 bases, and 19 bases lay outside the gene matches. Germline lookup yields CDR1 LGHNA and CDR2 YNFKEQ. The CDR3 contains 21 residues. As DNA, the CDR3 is TGTGCCAGCAGCCAACTCGGGACTAGCGGGGGAAACGAGAGACGCCTATACGAGCAGTACTTC. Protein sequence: CASSQLGTSGGNERRLYEQYF.

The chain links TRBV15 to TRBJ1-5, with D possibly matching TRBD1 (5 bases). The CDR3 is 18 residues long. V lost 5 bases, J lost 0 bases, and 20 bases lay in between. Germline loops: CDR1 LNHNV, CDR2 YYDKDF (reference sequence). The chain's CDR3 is CATSPEGTLGDSNQPQHF. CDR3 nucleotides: TGTGCCACCAGCCCTGAAGGGACGCTGGGGGATAGCAATCAGCCCCAGCATTTT. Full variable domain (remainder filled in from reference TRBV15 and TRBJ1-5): DAMVIQNPRYQVTQFGKPVTLSCSQTLNHNVMYWYQQKSSQAPKLLFHYYDKDFNNEADTPDNFQSRRPNTSFCFLDIRSPGLGDTAMYLCATSPEGTLGDSNQPQHFGDGTRLSIL.

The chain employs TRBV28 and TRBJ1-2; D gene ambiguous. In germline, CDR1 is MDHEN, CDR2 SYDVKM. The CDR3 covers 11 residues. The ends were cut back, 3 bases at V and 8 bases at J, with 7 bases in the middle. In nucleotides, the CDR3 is TGTGCCAGCAGTTTCGGGGTCGGCTACACCTTC. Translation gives CASSFGVGYTF.

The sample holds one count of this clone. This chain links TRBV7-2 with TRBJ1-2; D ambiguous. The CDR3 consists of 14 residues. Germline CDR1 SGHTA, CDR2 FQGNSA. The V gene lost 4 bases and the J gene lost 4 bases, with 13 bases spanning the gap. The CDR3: CASSSTRFLYGYTF. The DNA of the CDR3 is TGTGCCAGCAGCTCCACTCGATTCCTCTATGGCTACACCTTC.

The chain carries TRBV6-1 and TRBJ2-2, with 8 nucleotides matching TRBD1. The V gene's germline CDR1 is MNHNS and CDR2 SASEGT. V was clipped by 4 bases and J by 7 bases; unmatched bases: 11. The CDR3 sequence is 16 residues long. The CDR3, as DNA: TGTGCCAGCAGTGTAGGACAGGGAGTAAAGGGCGGGGAGCTGTTTTTT. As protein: CASSVGQGVKGGELFF.

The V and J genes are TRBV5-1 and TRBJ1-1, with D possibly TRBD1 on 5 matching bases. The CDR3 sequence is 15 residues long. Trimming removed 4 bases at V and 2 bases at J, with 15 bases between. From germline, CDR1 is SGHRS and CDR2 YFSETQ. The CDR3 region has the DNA TGCGCCAGCAGCGTAAGGGGCTCCCGAAACACTGAAGCTTTCTTT. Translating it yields CASSVRGSRNTEAFF.

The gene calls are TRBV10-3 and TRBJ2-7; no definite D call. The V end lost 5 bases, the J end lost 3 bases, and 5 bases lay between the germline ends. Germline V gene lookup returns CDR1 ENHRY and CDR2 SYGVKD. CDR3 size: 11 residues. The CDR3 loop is CAISTSYEQYF. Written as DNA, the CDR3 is TGTGCCATCAGTACCAGCTACGAGCAGTACTTC.

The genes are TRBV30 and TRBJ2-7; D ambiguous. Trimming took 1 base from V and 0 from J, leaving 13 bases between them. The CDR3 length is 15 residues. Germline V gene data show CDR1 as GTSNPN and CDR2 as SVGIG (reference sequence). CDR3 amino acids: CAWSATRASSYEQYF. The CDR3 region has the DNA TGTGCCTGGAGTGCGACGCGAGCTTCCTCCTACGAGCAGTACTTC.

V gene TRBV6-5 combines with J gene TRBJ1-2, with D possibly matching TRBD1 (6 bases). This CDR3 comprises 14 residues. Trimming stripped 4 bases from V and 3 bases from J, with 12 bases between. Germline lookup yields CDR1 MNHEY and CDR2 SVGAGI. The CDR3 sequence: CASSSRQGYYGYTF. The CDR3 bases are TGTGCCAGCAGTTCTAGGCAGGGGTACTATGGCTACACCTTC.

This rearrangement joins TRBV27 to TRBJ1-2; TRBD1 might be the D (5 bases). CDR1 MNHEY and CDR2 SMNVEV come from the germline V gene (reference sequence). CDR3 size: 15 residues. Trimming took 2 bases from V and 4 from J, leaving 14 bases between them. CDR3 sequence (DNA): TGTGCCAGCAGTTTAGATTTCGGACACTTCTATGGCTACACCTTC. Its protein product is CASSLDFGHFYGYTF.

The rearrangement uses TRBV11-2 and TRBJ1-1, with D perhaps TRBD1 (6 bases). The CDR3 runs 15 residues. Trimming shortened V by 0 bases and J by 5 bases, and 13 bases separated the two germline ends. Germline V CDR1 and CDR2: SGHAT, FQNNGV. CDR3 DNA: TGTGCCAGCAGCTTAGACCCAGGGGTGAGGACTGAAGCTTTCTTT. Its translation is CASSLDPGVRTEAFF.

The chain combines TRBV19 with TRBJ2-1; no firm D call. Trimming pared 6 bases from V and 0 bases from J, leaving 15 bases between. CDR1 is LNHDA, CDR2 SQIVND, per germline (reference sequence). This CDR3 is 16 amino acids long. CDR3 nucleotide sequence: TGTGCCAGTAGCTCACAGAGAGCGAGCTCCTACAATGAGCAGTTCTTC. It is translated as CASSSQRASSYNEQFF.

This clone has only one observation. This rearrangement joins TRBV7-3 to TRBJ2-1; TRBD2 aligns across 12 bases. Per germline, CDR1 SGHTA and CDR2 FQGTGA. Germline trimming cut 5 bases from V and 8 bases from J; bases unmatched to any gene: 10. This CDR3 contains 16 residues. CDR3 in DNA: TGTGCCAGCAGCCAAAGTCGGACTAGCGGGATTCATGAGCAGTTCTTC. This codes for CASSQSRTSGIHEQFF.

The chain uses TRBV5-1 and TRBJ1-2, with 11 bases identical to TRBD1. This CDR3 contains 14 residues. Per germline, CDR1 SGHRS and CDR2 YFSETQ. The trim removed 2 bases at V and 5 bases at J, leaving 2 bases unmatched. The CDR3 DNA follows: TGCGCCAGCAGCTTAGGGGACAGGGGGTATGGCTACACCTTC. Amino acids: CASSLGDRGYGYTF.

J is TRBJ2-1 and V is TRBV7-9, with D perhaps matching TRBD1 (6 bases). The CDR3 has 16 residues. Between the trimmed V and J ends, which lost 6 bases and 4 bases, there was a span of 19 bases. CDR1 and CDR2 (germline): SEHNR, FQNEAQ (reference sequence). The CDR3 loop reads CASSLGTRDTYNEQFF. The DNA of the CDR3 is TGTGCCAGCAGTTTGGGGACCCGGGACACATACAATGAGCAGTTCTTC.

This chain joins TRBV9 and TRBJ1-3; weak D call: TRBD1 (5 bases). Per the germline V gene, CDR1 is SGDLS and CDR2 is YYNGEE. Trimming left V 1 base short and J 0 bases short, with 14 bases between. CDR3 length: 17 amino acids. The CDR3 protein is CASSVNPGTSSGNTIYF. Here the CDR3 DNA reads TGTGCCAGCAGCGTAAACCCCGGGACTTCCTCTGGAAACACCATATATTTT.

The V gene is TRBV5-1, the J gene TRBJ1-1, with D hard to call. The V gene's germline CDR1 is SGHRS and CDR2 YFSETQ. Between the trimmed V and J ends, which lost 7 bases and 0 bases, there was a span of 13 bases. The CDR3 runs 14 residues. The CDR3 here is CASVPDNMNTEAFF. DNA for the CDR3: TGCGCCAGCGTTCCTGACAACATGAACACTGAAGCTTTCTTT.

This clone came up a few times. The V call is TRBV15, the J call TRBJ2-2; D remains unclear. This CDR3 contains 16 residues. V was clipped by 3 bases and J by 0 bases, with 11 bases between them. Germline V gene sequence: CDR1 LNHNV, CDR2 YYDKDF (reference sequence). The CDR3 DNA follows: TGTGCCACCAGCAGCCCGCGCCGGGCGAACACCGGGGAGCTGTTTTTT. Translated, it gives CATSSPRRANTGELFF.

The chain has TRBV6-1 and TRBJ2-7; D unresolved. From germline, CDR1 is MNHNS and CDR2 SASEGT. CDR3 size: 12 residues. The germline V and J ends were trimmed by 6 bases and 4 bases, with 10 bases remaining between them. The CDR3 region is CASRNTQYEQYF. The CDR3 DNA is TGTGCCAGCAGAAACACCCAATACGAGCAGTACTTC.

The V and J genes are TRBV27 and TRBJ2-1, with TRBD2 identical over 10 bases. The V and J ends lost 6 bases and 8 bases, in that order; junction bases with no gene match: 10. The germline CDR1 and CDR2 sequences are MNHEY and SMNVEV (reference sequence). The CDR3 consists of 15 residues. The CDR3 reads CASRGRASGSHEQFF. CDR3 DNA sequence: TGTGCCAGCAGGGGTCGGGCTAGCGGGAGTCATGAGCAGTTCTTC.

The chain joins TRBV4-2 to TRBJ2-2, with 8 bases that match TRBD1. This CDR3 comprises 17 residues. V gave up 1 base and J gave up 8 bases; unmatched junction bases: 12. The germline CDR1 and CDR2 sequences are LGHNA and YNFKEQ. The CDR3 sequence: CASSQVSGGSGKGELFF. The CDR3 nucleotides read TGTGCCAGCAGCCAAGTTTCAGGGGGCTCCGGTAAAGGGGAGCTGTTTTTT.

CDR3 sequence: CASRSDRYEQYF. The CDR3 bases are TGTGCCAGCAGATCAGATCGCTACGAGCAGTACTTC. This sequence joins TRBV2 and TRBJ2-7; D is unclear. V lost 6 bases and J 3 bases, leaving 9 bases between the germline ends. CDR3 length: 12 residues. The germline V gene has CDR1 SNHLY and CDR2 FYNNEI. Looking up the rest from reference TRBV2 and TRBJ2-7 gives the full variable domain: EPEVTQTPSHQVTQMGQEVILRCVPISNHLYFYWYRQILGQKVEFLVSFYNNEISEKSEIFDDQFSVERPDGSNFTLKIRSTKLEDSAMYFCASRSDRYEQYFGPGTRLTVT.

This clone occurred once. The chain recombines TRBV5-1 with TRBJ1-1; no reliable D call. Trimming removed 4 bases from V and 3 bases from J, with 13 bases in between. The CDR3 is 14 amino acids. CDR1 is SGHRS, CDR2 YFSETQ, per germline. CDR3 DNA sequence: TGCGCCAGCAGCATTGCGCGGGGAGACACTGAAGCTTTCTTT. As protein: CASSIARGDTEAFF.

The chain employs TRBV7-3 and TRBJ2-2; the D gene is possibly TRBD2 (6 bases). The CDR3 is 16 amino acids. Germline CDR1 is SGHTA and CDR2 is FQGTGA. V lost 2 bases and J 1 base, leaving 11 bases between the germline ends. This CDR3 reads CASSLWGVKNTGELFF. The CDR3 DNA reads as TGTGCCAGCAGCTTATGGGGGGTCAAGAACACCGGGGAGCTGTTTTTT.

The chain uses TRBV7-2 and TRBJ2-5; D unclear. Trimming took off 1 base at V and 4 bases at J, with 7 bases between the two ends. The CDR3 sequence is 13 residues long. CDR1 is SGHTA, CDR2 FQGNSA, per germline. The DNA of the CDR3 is TGTGCCAGCAGCTTAGGAGTAGGAGAGACCCAGTACTTC. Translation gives CASSLGVGETQYF.